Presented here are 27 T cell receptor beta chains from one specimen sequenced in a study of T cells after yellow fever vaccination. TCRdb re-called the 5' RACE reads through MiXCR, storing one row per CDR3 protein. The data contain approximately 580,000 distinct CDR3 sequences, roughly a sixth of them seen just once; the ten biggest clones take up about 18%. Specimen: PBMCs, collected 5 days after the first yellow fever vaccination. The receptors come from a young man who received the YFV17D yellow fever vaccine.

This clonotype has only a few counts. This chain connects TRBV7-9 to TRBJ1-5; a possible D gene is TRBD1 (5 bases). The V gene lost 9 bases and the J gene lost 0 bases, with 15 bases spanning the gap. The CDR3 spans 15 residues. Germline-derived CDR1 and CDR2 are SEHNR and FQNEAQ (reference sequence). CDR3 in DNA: TGTGCCAGTGGGCAGGGTGAGCATAGCAATCAGCCCCAGCATTTT. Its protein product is CASGQGEHSNQPQHF.

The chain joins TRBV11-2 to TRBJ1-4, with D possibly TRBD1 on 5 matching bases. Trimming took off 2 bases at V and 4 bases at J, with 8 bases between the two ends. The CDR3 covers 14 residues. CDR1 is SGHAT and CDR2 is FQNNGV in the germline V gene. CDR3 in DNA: TGTGCCAGCAGCTTAAAGGGGATTAATGAAAAACTGTTTTTT. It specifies CASSLKGINEKLFF.

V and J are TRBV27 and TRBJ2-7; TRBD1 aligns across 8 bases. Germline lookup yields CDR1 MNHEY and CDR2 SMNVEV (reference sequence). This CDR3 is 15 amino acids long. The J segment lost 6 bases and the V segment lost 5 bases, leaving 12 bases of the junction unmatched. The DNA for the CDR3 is TGTGCCAGCAGTCCACGGACAGGGTCTAGCCTCGAGCAGTACTTC. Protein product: CASSPRTGSSLEQYF.

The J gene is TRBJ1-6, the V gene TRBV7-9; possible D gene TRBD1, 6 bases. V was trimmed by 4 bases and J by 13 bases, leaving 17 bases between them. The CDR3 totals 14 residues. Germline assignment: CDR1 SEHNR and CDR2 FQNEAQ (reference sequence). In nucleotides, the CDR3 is TGTGCCAGCAGCTCCGGACAGTTAGACAATCCCCTCCACTTT. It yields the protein CASSSGQLDNPLHF.

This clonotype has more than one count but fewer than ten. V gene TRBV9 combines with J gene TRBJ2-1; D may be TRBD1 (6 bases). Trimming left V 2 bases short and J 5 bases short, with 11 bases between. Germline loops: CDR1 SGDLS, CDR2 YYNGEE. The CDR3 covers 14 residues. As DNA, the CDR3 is TGTGCCAGCAGCGTGGACGGACAGCACAATGAGCAGTTCTTC. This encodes CASSVDGQHNEQFF.

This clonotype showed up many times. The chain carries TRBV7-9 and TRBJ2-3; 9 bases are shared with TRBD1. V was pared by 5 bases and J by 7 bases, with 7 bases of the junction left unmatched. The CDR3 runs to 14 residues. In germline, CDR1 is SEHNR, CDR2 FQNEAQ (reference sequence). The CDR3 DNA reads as TGTGCCAGCAGCCCGGGACAGGGCTTATATACGCAGTATTTT. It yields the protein CASSPGQGLYTQYF.

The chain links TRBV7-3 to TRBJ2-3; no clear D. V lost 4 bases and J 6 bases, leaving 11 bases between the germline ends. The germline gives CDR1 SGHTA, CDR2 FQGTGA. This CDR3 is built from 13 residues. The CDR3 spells CASSSLSGDTQYF. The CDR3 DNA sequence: TGTGCCAGCAGCTCCCTTTCCGGTGATACGCAGTATTTT.

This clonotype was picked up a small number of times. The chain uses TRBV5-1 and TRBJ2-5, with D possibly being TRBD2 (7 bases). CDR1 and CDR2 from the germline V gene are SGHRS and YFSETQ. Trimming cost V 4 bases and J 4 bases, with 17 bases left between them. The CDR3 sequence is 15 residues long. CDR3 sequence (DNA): TGCGCCAGCAGCCCTCTTGGGGGGGCAAGAGAGACCCAGTACTTC. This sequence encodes CASSPLGGARETQYF.

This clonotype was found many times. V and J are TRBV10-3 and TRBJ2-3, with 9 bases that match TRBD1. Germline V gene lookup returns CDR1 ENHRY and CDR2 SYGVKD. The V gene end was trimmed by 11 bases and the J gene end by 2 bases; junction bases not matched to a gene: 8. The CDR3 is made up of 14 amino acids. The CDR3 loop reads CASKGQGPTDTQYF. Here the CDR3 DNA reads TGTGCCTCGAAGGGACAGGGACCCACAGATACGCAGTATTTT.

The CDR3 bases are TGTGCCAGCAGCCCAGTCCTGACTAGAGGGGATGGCGCGCAGTATTTT. This sequence encodes CASSPVLTRGDGAQYF. The rearrangement links TRBV11-2 to TRBJ2-3; possibly TRBD2 for D (6 bases). The length of the CDR3 is 16 residues. Trimming removed 5 bases from V and 10 bases from J, with 25 bases in between. Looked up from germline, CDR1 is SGHAT and CDR2 is FQNNGV.

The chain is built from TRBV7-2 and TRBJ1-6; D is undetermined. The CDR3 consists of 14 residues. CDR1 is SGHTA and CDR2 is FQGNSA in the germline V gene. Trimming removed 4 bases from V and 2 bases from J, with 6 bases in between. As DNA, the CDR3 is TGTGCCAGCAGCTACGGGACCTATAATTCACCCCTCCACTTT. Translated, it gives CASSYGTYNSPLHF.

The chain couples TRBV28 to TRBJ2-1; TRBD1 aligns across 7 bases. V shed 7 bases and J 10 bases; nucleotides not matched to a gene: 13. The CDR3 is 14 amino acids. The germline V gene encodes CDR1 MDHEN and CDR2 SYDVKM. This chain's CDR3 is CASIEGTVSFEQFF. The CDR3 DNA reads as TGTGCCAGCATTGAAGGGACAGTGTCCTTCGAGCAGTTCTTC. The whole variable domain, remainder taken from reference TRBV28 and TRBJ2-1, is DVKVTQSSRYLVKRTGEKVFLECVQDMDHENMFWYRQDPGLGLRLIYFSYDVKMKEKGDIPEGYSVSREKKERFSLILESASTNQTSMYLCASIEGTVSFEQFFGPGTRLTVL.

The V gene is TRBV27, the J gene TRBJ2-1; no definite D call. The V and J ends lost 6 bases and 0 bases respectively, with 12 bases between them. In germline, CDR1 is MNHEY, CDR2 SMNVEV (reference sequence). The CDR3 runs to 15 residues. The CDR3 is CASRSASSSYNEQFF. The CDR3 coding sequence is TGTGCCAGCAGGTCTGCATCTAGCTCCTACAATGAGCAGTTCTTC.

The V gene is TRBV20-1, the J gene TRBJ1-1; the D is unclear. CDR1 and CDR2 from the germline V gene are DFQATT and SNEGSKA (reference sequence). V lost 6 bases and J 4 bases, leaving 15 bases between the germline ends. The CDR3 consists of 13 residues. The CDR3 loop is CSAEPRVGTEAFF. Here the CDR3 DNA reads TGCAGTGCGGAACCACGAGTGGGCACTGAAGCTTTCTTT.

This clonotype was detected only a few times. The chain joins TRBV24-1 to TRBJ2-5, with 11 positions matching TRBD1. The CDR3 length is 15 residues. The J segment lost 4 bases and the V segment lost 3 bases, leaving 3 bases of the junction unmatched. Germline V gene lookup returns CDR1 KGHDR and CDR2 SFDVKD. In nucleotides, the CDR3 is TGTGCCACCAGTGATACCGGGACAGGGGGAGAGACCCAGTACTTC. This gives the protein CATSDTGTGGETQYF.

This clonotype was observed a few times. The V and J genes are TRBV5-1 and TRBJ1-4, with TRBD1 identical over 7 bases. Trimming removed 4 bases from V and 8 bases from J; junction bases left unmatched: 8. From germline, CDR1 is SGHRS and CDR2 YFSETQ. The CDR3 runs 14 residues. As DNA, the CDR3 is TGCGCCAGCAGCCCGACAGGGTCCGGGGAAAAACTGTTTTTT. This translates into CASSPTGSGEKLFF.

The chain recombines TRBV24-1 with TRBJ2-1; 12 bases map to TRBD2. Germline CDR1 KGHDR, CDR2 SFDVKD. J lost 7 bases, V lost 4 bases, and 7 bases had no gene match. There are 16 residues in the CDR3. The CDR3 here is CATSDPTSGGKNEQFF. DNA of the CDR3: TGTGCCACCAGTGACCCCACTAGCGGGGGGAAAAATGAGCAGTTCTTC.

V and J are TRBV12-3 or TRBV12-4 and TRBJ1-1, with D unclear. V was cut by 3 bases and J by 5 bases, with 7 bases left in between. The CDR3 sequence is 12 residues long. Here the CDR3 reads CASSFRRTEAFF. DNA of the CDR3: TGTGCCAGCAGTTTCCGGAGGACTGAAGCTTTCTTT.

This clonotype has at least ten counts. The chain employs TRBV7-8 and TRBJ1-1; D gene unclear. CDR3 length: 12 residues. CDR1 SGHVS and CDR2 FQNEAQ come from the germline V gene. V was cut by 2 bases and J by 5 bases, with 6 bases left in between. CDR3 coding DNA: TGTGCCAGCAGCTTACCCCTAACTGAAGCTTTCTTT. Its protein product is CASSLPLTEAFF.

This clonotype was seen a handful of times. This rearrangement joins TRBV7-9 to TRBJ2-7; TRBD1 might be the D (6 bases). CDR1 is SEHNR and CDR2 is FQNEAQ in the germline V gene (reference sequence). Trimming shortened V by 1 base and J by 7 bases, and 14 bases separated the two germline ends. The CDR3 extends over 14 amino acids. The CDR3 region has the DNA TGTGCCAGCAGCTTAGTAGGGGGTCCGGGAGAGCAGTACGTC. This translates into CASSLVGGPGEQYV.

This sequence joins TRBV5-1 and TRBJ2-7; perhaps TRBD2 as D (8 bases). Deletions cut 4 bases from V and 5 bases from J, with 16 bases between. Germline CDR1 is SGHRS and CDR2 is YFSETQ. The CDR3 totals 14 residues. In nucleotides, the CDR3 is TGCGCCAGCAGCCCGGGAGGGGGCTCGGACGAGCAGTACGTC. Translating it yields CASSPGGGSDEQYV.

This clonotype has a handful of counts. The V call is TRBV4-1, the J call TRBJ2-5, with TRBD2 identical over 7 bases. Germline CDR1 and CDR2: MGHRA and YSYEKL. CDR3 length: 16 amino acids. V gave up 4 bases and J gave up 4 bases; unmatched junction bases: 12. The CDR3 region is CASSLLNGWGGETQYF. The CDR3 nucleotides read TGCGCCAGCAGCCTCCTGAACGGATGGGGGGGAGAGACCCAGTACTTC.

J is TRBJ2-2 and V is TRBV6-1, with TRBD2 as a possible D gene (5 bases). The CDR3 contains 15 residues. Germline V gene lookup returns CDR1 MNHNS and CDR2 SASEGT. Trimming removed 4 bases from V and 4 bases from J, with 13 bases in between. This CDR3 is CASSGAPAGTGELFF. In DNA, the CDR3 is TGTGCCAGCAGTGGGGCACCTGCGGGCACCGGGGAGCTGTTTTTT.

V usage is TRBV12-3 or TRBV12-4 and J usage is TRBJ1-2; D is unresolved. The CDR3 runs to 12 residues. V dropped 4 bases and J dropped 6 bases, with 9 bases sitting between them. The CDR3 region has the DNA TGTGCCAGCAGTTCCGACGGTGATGGCTACACCTTC. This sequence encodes CASSSDGDGYTF.

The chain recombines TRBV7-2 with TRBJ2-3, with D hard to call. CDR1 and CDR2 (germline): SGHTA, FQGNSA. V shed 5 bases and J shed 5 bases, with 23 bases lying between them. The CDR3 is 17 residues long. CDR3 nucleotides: TGTGCCAGCAGCCTTATCGGGTCCCCCGGGTTGGAAGATACGCAGTATTTT. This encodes CASSLIGSPGLEDTQYF. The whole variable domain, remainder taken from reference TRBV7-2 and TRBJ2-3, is GAGVSQSPSNKVTEKGKDVELRCDPISGHTALYWYRQSLGQGLEFLIYFQGNSAPDKSGLPSDRFSAERTGGSVSTLTIQRTQQEDSAVYLCASSLIGSPGLEDTQYFGPGTRLTVL.

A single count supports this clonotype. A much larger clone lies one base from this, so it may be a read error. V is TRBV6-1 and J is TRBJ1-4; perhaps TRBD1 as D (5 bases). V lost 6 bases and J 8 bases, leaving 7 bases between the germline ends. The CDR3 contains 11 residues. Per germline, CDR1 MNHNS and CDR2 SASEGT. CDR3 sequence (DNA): TGTGCCAGCAGCCAGGGCGAAAAACTGTTTTTT. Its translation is CASSQGEKLFF.

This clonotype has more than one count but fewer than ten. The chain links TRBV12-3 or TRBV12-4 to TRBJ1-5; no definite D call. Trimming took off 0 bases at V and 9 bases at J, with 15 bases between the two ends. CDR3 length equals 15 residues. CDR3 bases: TGTGCCAGCAGTTTAGCGCCGACCCTCGTTAGGCCCCAGCATTTT. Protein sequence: CASSLAPTLVRPQHF.